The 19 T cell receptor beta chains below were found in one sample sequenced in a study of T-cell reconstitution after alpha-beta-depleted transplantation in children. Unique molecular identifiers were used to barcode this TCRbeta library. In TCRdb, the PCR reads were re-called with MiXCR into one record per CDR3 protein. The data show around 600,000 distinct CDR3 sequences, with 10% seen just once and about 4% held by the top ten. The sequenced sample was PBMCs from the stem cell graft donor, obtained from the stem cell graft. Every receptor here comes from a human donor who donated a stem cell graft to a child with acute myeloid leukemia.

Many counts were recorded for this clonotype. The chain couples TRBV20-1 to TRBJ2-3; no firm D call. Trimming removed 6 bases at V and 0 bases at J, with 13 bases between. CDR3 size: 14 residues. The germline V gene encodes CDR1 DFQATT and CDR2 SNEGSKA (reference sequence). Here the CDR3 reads CSAPDRSSTDTQYF. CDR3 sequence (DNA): TGCAGTGCGCCGGACCGGAGTAGCACAGATACGCAGTATTTT.

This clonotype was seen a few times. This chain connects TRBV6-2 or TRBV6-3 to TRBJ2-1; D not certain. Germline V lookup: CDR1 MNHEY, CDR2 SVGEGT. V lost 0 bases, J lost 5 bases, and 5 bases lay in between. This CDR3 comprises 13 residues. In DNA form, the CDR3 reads TGTGCCAGCAGTTACTCCGTTAACAATGAGCAGTTCTTC. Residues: CASSYSVNNEQFF.

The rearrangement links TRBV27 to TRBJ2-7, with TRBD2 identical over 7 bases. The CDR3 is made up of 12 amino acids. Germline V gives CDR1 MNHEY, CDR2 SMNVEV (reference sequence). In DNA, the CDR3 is TGTGGGGGGGGGTCTAACCACTACGAGCAGTACTTC. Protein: CGGGSNHYEQYF.

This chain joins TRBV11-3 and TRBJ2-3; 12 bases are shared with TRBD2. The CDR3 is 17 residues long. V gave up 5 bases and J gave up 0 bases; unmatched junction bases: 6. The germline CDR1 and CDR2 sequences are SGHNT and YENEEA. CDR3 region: CASSPRTSGTSTDTQYF. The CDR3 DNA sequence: TGTGCCAGCAGCCCCCGGACTAGCGGGACAAGCACAGATACGCAGTATTTT. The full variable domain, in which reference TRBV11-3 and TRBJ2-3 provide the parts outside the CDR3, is EAGVVQSPRYKIIEKKQPVAFWCNPISGHNTLYWYLQNLGQGPELLIRYENEEAVDDSQLPKDRFSAERLKGVDSTLKIQPAELGDSAVYLCASSPRTSGTSTDTQYFGPGTRLTVL.

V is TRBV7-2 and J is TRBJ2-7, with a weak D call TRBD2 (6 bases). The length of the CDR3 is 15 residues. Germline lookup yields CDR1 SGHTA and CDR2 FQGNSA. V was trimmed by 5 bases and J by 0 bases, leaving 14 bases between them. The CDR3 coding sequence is TGTGCCAGCAGCCCTCGTAGCGGTAGCTCCTACGAGCAGTACTTC. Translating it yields CASSPRSGSSYEQYF.

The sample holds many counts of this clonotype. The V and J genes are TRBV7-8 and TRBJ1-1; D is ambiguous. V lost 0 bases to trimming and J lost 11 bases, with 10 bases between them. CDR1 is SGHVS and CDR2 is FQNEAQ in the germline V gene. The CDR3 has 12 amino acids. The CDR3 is CASSLAYREAFF. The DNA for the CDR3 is TGTGCCAGCAGCTTAGCGTACCGGGAGGCTTTCTTT.

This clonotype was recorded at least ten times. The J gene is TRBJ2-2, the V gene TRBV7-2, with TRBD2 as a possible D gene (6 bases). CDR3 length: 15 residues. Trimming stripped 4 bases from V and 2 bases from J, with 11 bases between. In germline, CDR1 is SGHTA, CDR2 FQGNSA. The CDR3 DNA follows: TGTGCCAGCAGCTCGGGACTCGTTAACACCGGGGAGCTGTTTTTT. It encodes CASSSGLVNTGELFF.

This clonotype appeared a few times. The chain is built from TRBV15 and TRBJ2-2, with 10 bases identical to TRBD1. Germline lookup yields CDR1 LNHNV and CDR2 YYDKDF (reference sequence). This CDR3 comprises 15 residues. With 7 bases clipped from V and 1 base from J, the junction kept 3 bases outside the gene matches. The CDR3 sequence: CATTDRGRNTGELFF. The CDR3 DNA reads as TGTGCCACCACCGACAGGGGGCGGAACACCGGGGAGCTGTTTTTT.

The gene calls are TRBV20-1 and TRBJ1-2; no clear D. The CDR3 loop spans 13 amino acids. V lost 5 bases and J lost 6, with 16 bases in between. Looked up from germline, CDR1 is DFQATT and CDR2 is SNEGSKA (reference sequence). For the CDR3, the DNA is TGCAGTGCTCCCCCCCTTGGCCTTAATGGCTACACCTTC. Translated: CSAPPLGLNGYTF.

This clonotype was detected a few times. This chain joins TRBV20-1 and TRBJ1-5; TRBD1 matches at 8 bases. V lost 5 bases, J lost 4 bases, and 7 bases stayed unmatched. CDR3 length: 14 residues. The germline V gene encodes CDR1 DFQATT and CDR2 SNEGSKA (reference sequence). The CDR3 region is CSAPDYRGNQPQHF. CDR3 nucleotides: TGCAGTGCTCCGGACTACAGGGGGAATCAGCCCCAGCATTTT.

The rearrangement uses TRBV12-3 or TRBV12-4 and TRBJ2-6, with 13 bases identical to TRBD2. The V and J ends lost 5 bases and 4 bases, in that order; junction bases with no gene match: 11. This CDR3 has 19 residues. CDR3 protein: CASSLRLAGGSAGANVLTF. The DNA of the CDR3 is TGTGCCAGCAGTCTCCGACTAGCGGGAGGATCAGCCGGGGCCAACGTCCTGACTTTC.

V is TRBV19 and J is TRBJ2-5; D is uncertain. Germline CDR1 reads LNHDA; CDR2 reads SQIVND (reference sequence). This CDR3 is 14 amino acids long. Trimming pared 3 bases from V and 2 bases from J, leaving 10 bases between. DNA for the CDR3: TGTGCCAGTAGTATGGCCTATCCTCAAGAGACCCAGTACTTC. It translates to CASSMAYPQETQYF. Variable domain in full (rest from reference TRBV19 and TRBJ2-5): DGGITQSPKYLFRKEGQNVTLSCEQNLNHDAMYWYRQDPGQGLRLIYYSQIVNDFQKGDIAEGYSVSREKKESFPLTVTSAQKNPTAFYLCASSMAYPQETQYFGPGTRLLVL.

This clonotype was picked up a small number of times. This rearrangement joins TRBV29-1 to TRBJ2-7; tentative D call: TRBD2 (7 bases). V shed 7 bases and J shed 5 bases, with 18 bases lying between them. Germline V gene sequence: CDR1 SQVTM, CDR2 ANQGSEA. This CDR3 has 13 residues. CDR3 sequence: CSARNGGAHEQYF. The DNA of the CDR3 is TGCAGCGCCCGGAATGGGGGGGCGCACGAGCAGTACTTC.

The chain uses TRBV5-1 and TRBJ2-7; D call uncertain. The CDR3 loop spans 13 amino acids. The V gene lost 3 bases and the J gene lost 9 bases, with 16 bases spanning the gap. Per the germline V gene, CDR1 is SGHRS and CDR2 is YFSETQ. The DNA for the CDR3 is TGCGCCAGCAGCTCCGAGCTGGCTAAGAGGCAGTACTTC. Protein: CASSSELAKRQYF.

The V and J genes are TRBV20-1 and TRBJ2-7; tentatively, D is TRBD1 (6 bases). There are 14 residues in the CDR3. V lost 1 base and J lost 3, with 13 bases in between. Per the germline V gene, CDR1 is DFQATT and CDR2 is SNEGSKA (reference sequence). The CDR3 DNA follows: TGCAGTGCTAGAGGGCCACAGGGAATCTACGAGCAGTACTTC. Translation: CSARGPQGIYEQYF.

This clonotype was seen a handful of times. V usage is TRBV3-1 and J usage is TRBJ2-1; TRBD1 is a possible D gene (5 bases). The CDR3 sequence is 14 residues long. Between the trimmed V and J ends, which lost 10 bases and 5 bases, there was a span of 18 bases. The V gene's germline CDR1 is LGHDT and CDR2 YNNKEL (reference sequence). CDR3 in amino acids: CATSQGKSDNEQFF. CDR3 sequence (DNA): TGTGCCACCTCTCAGGGTAAGTCGGACAATGAGCAGTTCTTC.

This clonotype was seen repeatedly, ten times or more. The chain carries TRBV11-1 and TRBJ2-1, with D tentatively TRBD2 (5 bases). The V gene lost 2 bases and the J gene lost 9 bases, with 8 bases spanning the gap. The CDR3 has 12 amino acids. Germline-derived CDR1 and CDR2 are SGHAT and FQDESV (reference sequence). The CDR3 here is CASSLYRGEQFF. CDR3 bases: TGTGCCAGCAGCTTATACCGGGGTGAGCAGTTCTTC.

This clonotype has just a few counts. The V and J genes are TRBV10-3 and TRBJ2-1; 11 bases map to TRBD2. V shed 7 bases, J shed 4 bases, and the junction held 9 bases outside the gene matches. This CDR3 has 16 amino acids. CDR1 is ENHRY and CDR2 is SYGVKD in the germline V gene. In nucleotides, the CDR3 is TGTGCCATCACGCCCTCCGGGACTAGCGGTTACAATGAGCAGTTCTTC. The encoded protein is CAITPSGTSGYNEQFF.

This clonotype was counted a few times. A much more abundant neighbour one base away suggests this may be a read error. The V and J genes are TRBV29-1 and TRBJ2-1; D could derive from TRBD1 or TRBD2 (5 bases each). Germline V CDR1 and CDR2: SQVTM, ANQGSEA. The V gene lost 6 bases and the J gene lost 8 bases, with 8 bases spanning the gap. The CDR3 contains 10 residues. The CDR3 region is CSVGVYEQFF. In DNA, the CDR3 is TGCAGCGTGGGGGTCTATGAGCAGTTCTTC.